This T cell receptor (beta chain) was identified in a study of siplizumab effects on memory and regulatory T cells. Broader study findings: The majority of clones, roughly 75-95% of proliferating CD4+ or CD8+ clones, lacked an assignable naive or memory phenotype. Major contributors to the alloresponse seemed to be naive T cells, which also appeared more diverse than memory cells.

As to this clone: Its antigen remains unknown.

Approximately 100,000 TCR templates per sample were sequenced. Repertoires were generated with immunoSEQ multiplex PCR, while TCRdb's copy carries only in-frame clones and drops some. The table shows over 100,000 clones, with 93% occurring only once. Germline V gives CDR1 KGHSH, CDR2 LQKENI. CDR3 length: 12 residues. The V gene lost 5 bases and the J gene lost 6 bases, with 8 bases spanning the gap. The sample consisted of Tregs sorted from blood. This chain links TRBV18 with TRBJ1-5; a possible D gene is TRBD1 (5 bases). This receptor was identified in a human donor in good health. CDR3: CASSGGTQPQHF. As DNA, the CDR3 is TGTGCCAGCTCAGGCGGGACTCAGCCCCAGCATTTT.